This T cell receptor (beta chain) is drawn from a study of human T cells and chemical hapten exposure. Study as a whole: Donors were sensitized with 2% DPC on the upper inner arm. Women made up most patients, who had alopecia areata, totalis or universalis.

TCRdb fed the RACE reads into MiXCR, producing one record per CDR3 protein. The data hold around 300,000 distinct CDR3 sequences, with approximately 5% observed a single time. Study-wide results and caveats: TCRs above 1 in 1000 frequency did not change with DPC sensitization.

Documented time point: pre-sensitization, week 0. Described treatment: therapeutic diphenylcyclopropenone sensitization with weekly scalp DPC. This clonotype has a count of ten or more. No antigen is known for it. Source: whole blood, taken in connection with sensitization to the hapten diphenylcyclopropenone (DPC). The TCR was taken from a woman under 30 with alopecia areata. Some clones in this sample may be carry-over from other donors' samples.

CDR3 DNA: TGTGCCAGCAGCATCTACAGGGGTTCGCACCCTGAAGCTTTCTTT. It encodes CASSIYRGSHPEAFF. The chain joins TRBV13 to TRBJ1-1, with 7 bases that match TRBD1. CDR3 length equals 15 residues. The trim removed 5 bases at V and 6 bases at J, leaving 12 bases unmatched. Germline V gives CDR1 PRHDT, CDR2 FYEKMQ (reference sequence). The entire variable domain, with the rest obtained from reference TRBV13 and TRBJ1-1, is as follows: AAGVIQSPRHLIKEKRETATLKCYPIPRHDTVYWYQQGPGQDPQFLISFYEKMQSDKGSIPDRFSAQQFSDYHSELNMSSLELGDSALYFCASSIYRGSHPEAFFGQGTRLTVV.